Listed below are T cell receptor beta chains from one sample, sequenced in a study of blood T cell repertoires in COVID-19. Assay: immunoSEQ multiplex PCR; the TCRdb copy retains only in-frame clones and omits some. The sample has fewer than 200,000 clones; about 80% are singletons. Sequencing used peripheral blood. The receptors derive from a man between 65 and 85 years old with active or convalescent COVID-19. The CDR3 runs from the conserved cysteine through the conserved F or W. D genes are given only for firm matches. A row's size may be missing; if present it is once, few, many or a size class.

TGTGCCAGCAGTAGGAGCTCCTACGAGCAGTACTTC | CASSRSSYEQYF | - | TRBJ2-7 | 12 | TRBV2 | many
TGTGCCAGCAGGTACGGGTCAATGAACACTGAAGCTTTCTTT | CASRYGSMNTEAFF | - | TRBJ1-1 | 14 | TRBV28 | -
TGTGCCAGCAGTGAAAAGAGGACAGTCGAAGAGACCCAGTACTTC | CASSEKRTVEETQYF | - | TRBJ2-5 | 15 | TRBV6-1 | -
TGTGCCAGCAGCTTATATAAGGGGGATGGCTACACCTTC | CASSLYKGDGYTF | - | TRBJ1-2 | 13 | TRBV7-9 | -
TGTGCCAGCTCACCATCGGGAAGCGGGAGCGATACGCAGTATTTT | CASSPSGSGSDTQYF | TRBD2 | TRBJ2-3 | 15 | TRBV18 | -
TGTGCCAGCAGCTCACCCCGCTGGGGACAGTTATATTTC | CASSSPRWGQLYF | TRBD1 | TRBJ2-7 | 13 | TRBV11-2 | -
TGTGCCAGCTCAATCGAGCTAGCCAAAAACATTCAGTACTTC | CASSIELAKNIQYF | - | TRBJ2-4 | 14 | TRBV18 | few
TGTGCCAGCAGCGAACAAGCGGGACTAGCGGGAGACAATGAGCAGTTCTTC | CASSEQAGLAGDNEQFF | TRBD2 | TRBJ2-1 | 17 | TRBV6-1 | -
TGTGACAGCAAATGGGGCGAGAACACTGAAGCTTTCTTT | CDSKWGENTEAFF | - | TRBJ1-1 | 13 | TRBV7-3 | -
TGTGCCAGCAGCCCGGGACTAGCGGGAGAATCCGAGACCCAGTACTTC | CASSPGLAGESETQYF | TRBD2 | TRBJ2-5 | 16 | TRBV7-3 | -
TGTGCCACCAGCAGAGGGGGCCTGACTGGAAACACCATATATTTT | CATSRGGLTGNTIYF | - | TRBJ1-3 | 15 | TRBV15 | -
TGTGCCAGCACCCACGGCCGGGGGACTAGCGGGAGAGAGACCCAGTACTTC | CASTHGRGTSGRETQYF | TRBD2 | TRBJ2-5 | 17 | TRBV5-5 | few
TGCGCCAGCAGCTTGGTGGCAGCGGGCACTGAAGCTTTCTTT | CASSLVAAGTEAFF | - | TRBJ1-1 | 14 | TRBV5-1 | -
TGTGCCAGCAGTGACAGGGGATCACCCCTCCACTTT | CASSDRGSPLHF | - | TRBJ1-6 | 12 | TRBV2 | -
TGCGCCAGCTCCCGGGACTCTAGCGGGAGCACAGATACGCAGTATTTT | CASSRDSSGSTDTQYF | TRBD2 | TRBJ2-3 | 16 | TRBV5-1 | -
TGTGCCAGCAGCGTAGGGACAGGGTCCACCGGGGAGCTGTTTTTT | CASSVGTGSTGELFF | TRBD1 | TRBJ2-2 | 15 | TRBV9 | many
TGTGCCAGCAGCTTACACGGCCAAGAGACCCAGTACTTC | CASSLHGQETQYF | - | TRBJ2-5 | 13 | TRBV7-2 | -
TGTGCCAGCAGCCCAAGGGGACTAGCGGGAGTTGGGGAGCAGTTCTTC | CASSPRGLAGVGEQFF | TRBD2 | TRBJ2-1 | 16 | TRBV7-2 | -
TGTGCCAGCGTAAAAGGGGCCGAGCAGTACTTC | CASVKGAEQYF | - | TRBJ2-7 | 11 | TRBV2 | once
TGTGCCTGTTGGGACAGAACTAACTATGGCTACACCTTC | CACWDRTNYGYTF | TRBD1 | TRBJ1-2 | 13 | TRBV30 | -